The source of this T cell receptor beta chain is a study of identifying expanded T cells in peripheral blood. The study's findings and limits: Variance in clone template counts between roughly two-week samples significantly increased with total template count across all healthy donors. Technical replicates showed around 1.1 changed clones; roughly two weeks approximately 16; four weeks 19.

Details on this clone: Its antigen is still unknown.

No infections or other immune events were documented during collection. The V end lost 5 bases, the J end lost 1 base, and 10 bases lay between the germline ends. The germline V gene has CDR1 WNHNN and CDR2 SYGVQD (reference sequence). The CDR3 runs 14 residues. Repertoires were generated with immunoSEQ multiplex PCR, while TCRdb's copy carries only in-frame clones and drops some. Altogether over 90,000 clones are present, around 89% being singletons, with the ten largest covering roughly 13%. Sequencing was carried out using blood. This chain uses TRBV10-1 with TRBJ2-3; D is unresolved. The source of this sequence is a person between 18 and 75 years old in good health. The CDR3, as DNA: TGCGCCAGCAGTTTTCCCGAGCGCACAGATACGCAGTATTTT. Translated, it gives CASSFPERTDTQYF.